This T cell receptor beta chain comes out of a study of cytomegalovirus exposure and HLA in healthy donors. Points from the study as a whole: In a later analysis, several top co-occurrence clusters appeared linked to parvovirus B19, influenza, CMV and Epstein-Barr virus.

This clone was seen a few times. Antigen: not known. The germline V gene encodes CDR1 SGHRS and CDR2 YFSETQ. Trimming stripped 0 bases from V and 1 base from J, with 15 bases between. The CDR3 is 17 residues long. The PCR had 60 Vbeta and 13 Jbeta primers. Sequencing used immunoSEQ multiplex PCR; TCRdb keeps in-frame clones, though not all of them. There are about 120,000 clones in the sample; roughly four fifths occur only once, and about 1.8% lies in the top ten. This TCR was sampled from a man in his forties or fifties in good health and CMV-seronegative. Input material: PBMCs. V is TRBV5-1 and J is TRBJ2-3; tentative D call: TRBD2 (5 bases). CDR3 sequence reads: CASSLEIDYSGTDTQYF. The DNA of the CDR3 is TGCGCCAGCAGCTTGGAAATAGACTACTCTGGCACAGATACGCAGTATTTT. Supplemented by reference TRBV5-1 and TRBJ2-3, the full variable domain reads KAGVTQTPRYLIKTRGQQVTLSCSPISGHRSVSWYQQTPGQGLQFLFEYFSETQRNKGNFPGRFSGRQFSNSRSEMNVSTLELGDSALYLCASSLEIDYSGTDTQYFGPGTRLTVL.